The 20 T cell receptor beta chains below come from one sample, sequenced in a study of T-cell memory formation after mild COVID-19. TCRdb itself ran the 5' RACE reads through MiXCR, one entry per CDR3 protein. Among nearly 110,000 distinct CDR3 sequences listed, approximately 15% were seen once. The sequenced sample was PBMCs or a T cell subset sorted from them (not recorded which). All receptors come from an adult woman who had mild COVID-19 (a few samples of this study predate the infection). Cell type and time point are not known.

About this clonotype: A junction boundary mismatches the germline segment, possibly from a read error. This chain joins TRBV20-1 and TRBJ1-6, with TRBD1 matching over 7 bases. The CDR3 spans 17 residues. Germline CDR1 is DFQATT and CDR2 is SNEGSKA (reference sequence). Here the CDR3 reads CSVRDGPGTETISPLHF. The CDR3 DNA reads TGCAGTGTTAGAGACGGCCCCGGGACAGAGACTATTTCACCCCTCCACTTT.

This clonotype has a handful of counts. The chain links TRBV5-1 to TRBJ2-7, with 9 bases aligning to TRBD1. Trimming at V came to 5 bases and at J to 3 bases, leaving 9 bases not matched to a gene. Germline V gene data show CDR1 as SGHRS and CDR2 as YFSETQ. The CDR3 is 15 amino acids. CDR3: CASSDGTGQYYEQYF. In DNA, the CDR3 is TGCGCCAGCAGTGACGGGACAGGGCAGTACTACGAGCAGTACTTC.

The genes are TRBV27 and TRBJ1-5; D is uncertain. CDR1 is MNHEY, CDR2 SMNVEV, per germline (reference sequence). CDR3 length: 15 residues. V was pared by 3 bases and J by 5 bases, with 14 bases between. DNA for the CDR3: TGTGCCAGCAGTTTGACAAACCGGCCCCATCAGCCCCAGCATTTT. Its protein is CASSLTNRPHQPQHF.

This chain joins TRBV12-3 or TRBV12-4 and TRBJ2-5; 7 bases align to TRBD2. J was trimmed by 2 bases and V by 5 bases; bases with no gene match: 5. This CDR3 is built from 14 residues. CDR3 DNA: TGTGCCAGCAGTGGGGAGGGGCGACAAGAGACCCAGTACTTC. It translates to CASSGEGRQETQYF.

In this sample, this clonotype turned up a few times. CDR3 amino acids: CSARDGTSGGPEQYF. As DNA, the CDR3 is TGCAGTGCTAGAGATGGGACTAGCGGGGGGCCCGAGCAGTACTTC. The chain uses TRBV20-1 and TRBJ2-7, with TRBD2 identical over 15 bases. The CDR3 is 15 residues long. The J segment lost 6 bases and the V segment lost 0 bases, leaving 3 bases of the junction unmatched. The germline V gene encodes CDR1 DFQATT and CDR2 SNEGSKA (reference sequence).

This sequence joins TRBV12-3 or TRBV12-4 and TRBJ1-6; 8 bases match TRBD1. CDR3 size: 14 residues. The V and J ends lost 7 bases and 8 bases, in that order; junction bases with no gene match: 7. CDR3 coding DNA: TGTGCCAGCACCAAGGACAGGGTAGATTCACCCCTCCACTTT. It encodes CASTKDRVDSPLHF.

This chain links TRBV7-9 with TRBJ2-3, with D tentatively TRBD1 (5 bases). Germline CDR1 and CDR2: SEHNR and FQNEAQ (reference sequence). Deletions cut 5 bases from V and 6 bases from J, with 18 bases between. CDR3 length equals 15 residues. CDR3 protein: CASSQSGPGLDTQYF. In nucleotides, the CDR3 is TGTGCCAGCAGCCAATCCGGACCAGGGCTGGATACGCAGTATTTT.

This rearrangement joins TRBV7-9 to TRBJ2-1; TRBD1 is a possible D gene (5 bases). Germline lookup yields CDR1 SEHNR and CDR2 FQNEAQ (reference sequence). The ends were cut back, 3 bases at V and 5 bases at J, with 8 bases in the middle. There are 13 residues in the CDR3. In DNA form, the CDR3 reads TGTGCCAGCAGCTTGACAGATAACAATGAGCAGTTCTTC. This sequence encodes CASSLTDNNEQFF.

The V call is TRBV11-2, the J call TRBJ2-5; 12 bases line up with TRBD2. V dropped 3 bases and J dropped 5; count of bases not matched to a gene: 10. Germline V gene data show CDR1 as SGHAT and CDR2 as FQNNGV. The CDR3 totals 17 residues. CDR3: CASSLGPLAGGLETQYF. DNA of the CDR3: TGTGCCAGCAGCTTGGGTCCGCTAGCGGGGGGGCTGGAGACCCAGTACTTC. Full variable domain (remainder filled in from reference TRBV11-2 and TRBJ2-5): EAGVAQSPRYKIIEKRQSVAFWCNPISGHATLYWYQQILGQGPKLLIQFQNNGVVDDSQLPKDRFSAERLKGVDSTLKIQPAKLEDSAVYLCASSLGPLAGGLETQYFGPGTRLLVL.

The V gene is TRBV3-1, the J gene TRBJ2-7; 7 bases are shared with TRBD2. Losses at the gene ends were 4 bases for V and 3 bases for J; bases not matched to a gene: 9. CDR1 and CDR2 from the germline V gene are LGHDT and YNNKEL (reference sequence). This CDR3 contains 15 residues. Written as DNA, the CDR3 is TGTGCCAGCAGCCCGCTGGGGGGGGGGATCTACGAGCAGTACTTC. It yields the protein CASSPLGGGIYEQYF.

This clonotype occurred a few times. The gene calls are TRBV7-2 and TRBJ2-7, with a possible D match to TRBD1 (6 bases). V was shortened by 4 bases and J by 2 bases, with 9 bases between the two germline ends. This CDR3 comprises 13 residues. Germline V gene lookup returns CDR1 SGHTA and CDR2 FQGNSA. The CDR3 spells CASSSYRAYEQYF. As DNA, the CDR3 is TGTGCCAGCAGCTCCTACAGGGCCTACGAGCAGTACTTC.

The chain has TRBV27 and TRBJ2-7; the match to TRBD2 covers 11 bases. CDR3 size: 16 residues. CDR1 is MNHEY, CDR2 SMNVEV, per germline (reference sequence). J was trimmed by 3 bases and V by 5 bases; bases with no gene match: 9. The CDR3 reads CASSPYGTSGIYEQYF. In DNA form, the CDR3 reads TGTGCCAGCAGTCCCTACGGGACTAGCGGAATCTACGAGCAGTACTTC.

This clonotype was counted only a few times. The DNA of the CDR3 is TGTGCCAGCAGTGAAGGAGCGGGAGGACTCTACGAGCAGTACTTC. Protein: CASSEGAGGLYEQYF. The chain carries TRBV2 and TRBJ2-7, with 9 bases that match TRBD2. The J segment lost 3 bases and the V segment lost 1 base, leaving 4 bases of the junction unmatched. The CDR3 length is 15 residues. Germline-derived CDR1 and CDR2 are SNHLY and FYNNEI. Based on the CDR3 plus reference TRBV2 and TRBJ2-7, the full variable domain is EPEVTQTPSHQVTQMGQEVILRCVPISNHLYFYWYRQILGQKVEFLVSFYNNEISEKSEIFDDQFSVERPDGSNFTLKIRSTKLEDSAMYFCASSEGAGGLYEQYFGPGTRLTVT.

This clonotype appeared a few times. The rearrangement joins TRBV27 to TRBJ2-1; D perhaps matches TRBD2 (6 bases). Germline V lookup: CDR1 MNHEY, CDR2 SMNVEV (reference sequence). This CDR3 has 15 amino acids. The V end was cut by 3 bases, the J end by 1 base, with 10 bases between. CDR3 DNA: TGTGCCAGCAGTTTGAGGGAGGCTTCCTACAATGAGCAGTTCTTC. Translating gives CASSLREASYNEQFF.

The chain recombines TRBV5-1 with TRBJ2-5, with D maybe TRBD2 (6 bases). There are 14 residues in the CDR3. Trimming stripped 0 bases from V and 0 bases from J, with 6 bases between. Germline V lookup: CDR1 SGHRS, CDR2 YFSETQ. CDR3 nucleotides: TGCGCCAGCAGCTTGGGGGAGGACCAAGAGACCCAGTACTTC. Protein: CASSLGEDQETQYF. The whole variable domain, remainder taken from reference TRBV5-1 and TRBJ2-5, is KAGVTQTPRYLIKTRGQQVTLSCSPISGHRSVSWYQQTPGQGLQFLFEYFSETQRNKGNFPGRFSGRQFSNSRSEMNVSTLELGDSALYLCASSLGEDQETQYFGPGTRLLVL.

The CDR3, as DNA: TGTGCCAGCAGCTTAGTTCGGGGCTACCAAGAGACCCAGTACTTC. Translated, it gives CASSLVRGYQETQYF. The rearrangement joins TRBV7-9 to TRBJ2-5; D possibly matches TRBD1 or TRBD2 (5 bases each). The CDR3 consists of 15 residues. From germline, CDR1 is SEHNR and CDR2 FQNEAQ (reference sequence). Trimming pared 1 base from V and 0 bases from J, leaving 9 bases between. Full variable domain (outside the CDR3, taken from reference TRBV7-9 and TRBJ2-5): DTGVSQNPRHKITKRGQNVTFRCDPISEHNRLYWYRQTLGQGPEFLTYFQNEAQLEKSRLLSDRFSAERPKGSFSTLEIQRTEQGDSAMYLCASSLVRGYQETQYFGPGTRLLVL.

This chain links TRBV5-1 with TRBJ2-7; D unresolved. The germline CDR1 and CDR2 sequences are SGHRS and YFSETQ. The CDR3 is 14 residues long. V was pared by 0 bases and J by 3 bases, with 10 bases between. The CDR3 DNA follows: TGCGCCAGCAGCTTGGACGGCCTGGGCTACGAGCAGTACTTC. This codes for CASSLDGLGYEQYF.

This clonotype was detected a few times. The V and J genes are TRBV7-9 and TRBJ2-2; 12 bases align to TRBD2. J gave up 5 bases and V 5 bases, and 9 bases lay outside the gene matches. The CDR3 is 17 amino acids. CDR1 is SEHNR and CDR2 is FQNEAQ in the germline V gene (reference sequence). The CDR3 loop is CASSLPVLAGGTGELFF. In DNA, the CDR3 is TGTGCCAGCAGCCTCCCGGTGCTAGCGGGAGGGACCGGGGAGCTGTTTTTT.

This clonotype was found many times. The chain links TRBV11-2 to TRBJ2-3; D is uncertain. CDR1 is SGHAT and CDR2 is FQNNGV in the germline V gene. The CDR3 has 12 amino acids. V was shortened by 1 base and J by 5 bases, with 4 bases between the two germline ends. CDR3 loop: CASSLGLDTQYF. The CDR3 coding sequence is TGTGCCAGCAGCTTAGGATTAGATACGCAGTATTTT.

This clonotype was recorded many times. The gene calls are TRBV12-3 or TRBV12-4 and TRBJ2-7, with 9 positions matching TRBD1. This CDR3 has 15 amino acids. Trimming cost V 6 bases and J 3 bases; bases outside gene matches: 9. DNA of the CDR3: TGTGCCAGCAGCCTCCCGACAGGGGGGTACTACGAGCAGTACTTC. Translating gives CASSLPTGGYYEQYF.